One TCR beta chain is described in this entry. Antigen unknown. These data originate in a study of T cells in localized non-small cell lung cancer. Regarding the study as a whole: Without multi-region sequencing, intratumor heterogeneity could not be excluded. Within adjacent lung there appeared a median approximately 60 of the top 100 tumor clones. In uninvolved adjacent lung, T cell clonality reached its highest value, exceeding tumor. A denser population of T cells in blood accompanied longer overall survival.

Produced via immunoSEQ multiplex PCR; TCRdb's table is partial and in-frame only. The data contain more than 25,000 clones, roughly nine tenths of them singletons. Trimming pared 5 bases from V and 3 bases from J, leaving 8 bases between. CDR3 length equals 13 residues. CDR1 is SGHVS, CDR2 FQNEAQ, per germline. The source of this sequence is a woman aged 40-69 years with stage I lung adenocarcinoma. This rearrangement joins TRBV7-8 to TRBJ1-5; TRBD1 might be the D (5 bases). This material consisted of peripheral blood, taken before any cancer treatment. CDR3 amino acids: CASSPGVNQPQHF. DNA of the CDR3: TGTGCCAGCAGCCCGGGGGTCAATCAGCCCCAGCATTTT.